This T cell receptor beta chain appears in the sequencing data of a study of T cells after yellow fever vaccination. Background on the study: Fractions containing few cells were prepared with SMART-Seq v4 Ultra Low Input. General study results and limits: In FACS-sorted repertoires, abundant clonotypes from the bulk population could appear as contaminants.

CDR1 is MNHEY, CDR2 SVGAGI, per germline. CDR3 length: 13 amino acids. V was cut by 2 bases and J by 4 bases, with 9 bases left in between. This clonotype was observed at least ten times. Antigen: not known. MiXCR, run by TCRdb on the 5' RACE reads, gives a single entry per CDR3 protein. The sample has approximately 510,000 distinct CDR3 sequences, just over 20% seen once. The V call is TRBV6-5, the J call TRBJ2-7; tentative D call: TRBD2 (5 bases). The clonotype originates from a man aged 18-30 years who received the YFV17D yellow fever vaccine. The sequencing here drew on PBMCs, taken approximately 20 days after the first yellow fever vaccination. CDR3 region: CASSYSTGYEQYF. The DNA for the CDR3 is TGTGCCAGCAGTTACAGTACGGGATACGAGCAGTACTTC.